The rows below give T cell receptor beta chains drawn from one sample of a study of cytomegalovirus exposure and HLA in healthy donors. The repertoire was sequenced with immunoSEQ multiplex PCR; TCRdb's copy has only in-frame clones and lacks some. The data hold about 70,000 clones, with around two thirds observed a single time. Sequenced sample: PBMCs. These receptor sequences come from a human donor in good health. Both conserved end residues are part of each CDR3. A D gene is named only where the DNA matches it firmly. Not every row has a clone size; where given, it reads once, few, many or a size class.

v_gene,j_gene,d_gene,abundance,CDR3aa,CDR3nt
TRBV5-6,TRBJ1-5,TRBD1,NA,CASSPRDRDQPQHF,TGTGCCAGCAGCCCCCGGGACAGGGATCAGCCCCAGCATTTT
TRBV5-4,TRBJ2-1,TRBD2,NA,CASSRGRGDDEQFF,TGTGCCAGCAGCCGCGGGAGGGGGGATGATGAGCAGTTCTTC
TRBV13,TRBJ2-3,NA,few,CASSFGGPGTDTQYF,TGTGCCAGCAGCTTTGGCGGGCCCGGAACAGATACGCAGTATTTT
TRBV2,TRBJ1-2,TRBD1,NA,CASSHLRGLDYGYTF,TGTGCCAGCAGTCACCTTAGGGGGCTCGACTATGGCTACACCTTC
TRBV6-5,TRBJ2-3,NA,NA,CASRKQDTQYF,TGTGCCAGCAGGAAGCAAGATACGCAGTATTTT
TRBV5-4,TRBJ2-7,TRBD1,NA,CASSLGGTGGIYEQYF,TGTGCCAGCAGCTTGGGGGGGACAGGGGGCATTTACGAGCAGTACTTC
TRBV5-6,TRBJ2-7,TRBD1,NA,CASSLGGRNEQYF,TGTGCCAGCAGCCTAGGGGGCAGGAACGAGCAGTACTTC
TRBV6-6,TRBJ2-7,NA,NA,CASSFTDRSFYEQYF,TGTGCCAGCAGTTTTACGGACAGATCTTTCTACGAGCAGTACTTC
TRBV30,TRBJ1-5,TRBD1,NA,CAWSPWTGNNQPQHF,TGTGCCTGGAGTCCGTGGACAGGCAACAATCAGCCCCAGCATTTT
TRBV28,TRBJ1-2,TRBD1,once,CASSPLDRGHFYGYTF,TGTGCCAGCAGTCCCCTCGACAGGGGGCATTTCTATGGCTACACCTTC
TRBV4-1,TRBJ2-1,NA,few,CASSQDGSYNEQFF,TGCGCCAGCAGCCAAGACGGCTCCTACAATGAGCAGTTCTTC
TRBV6-6,TRBJ1-5,TRBD1,NA,CASSDHRGDQPQHF,TGTGCCAGCAGTGACCACAGGGGGGATCAGCCCCAGCATTTT
TRBV5-1,TRBJ2-7,TRBD1,NA,CASSLQGDDEQYF,TGCGCCAGCAGCTTACAGGGGGACGACGAGCAGTACTTC
TRBV30,TRBJ2-1,TRBD2,NA,CASRTSGSMKKQFF,TGTGCCTCACGGACTAGCGGGAGTATGAAGAAGCAGTTCTTC
TRBV6-5,TRBJ2-3,TRBD2,NA,CASSYGGSGDTQYF,TGTGCCAGCAGTTACGGCGGGAGTGGAGATACGCAGTATTTT
TRBV5-6,TRBJ2-7,TRBD1,NA,CASSYRDRGSGEQYF,TGTGCCAGCAGCTACCGGGACAGGGGTTCCGGCGAGCAGTACTTC
TRBV6-1,TRBJ1-2,NA,once,CASSEARGAEGYTF,TGTGCCAGCAGTGAAGCGCGGGGGGCAGAGGGCTACACCTTC
TRBV5-1,TRBJ1-1,NA,NA,CASSLQMNTEAFF,TGCGCCAGCAGCTTACAGATGAACACTGAAGCTTTCTTT
TRBV5-1,TRBJ2-1,TRBD1,NA,CASSFGTVGNEQFF,TGCGCCAGCAGCTTTGGGACAGTAGGAAATGAGCAGTTCTTC
TRBV5-1,TRBJ2-1,TRBD1,NA,CASSSDRFPNEQFF,TGCGCCAGCAGCTCGGACAGGTTCCCCAATGAGCAGTTCTTC
TRBV4-1,TRBJ2-7,TRBD2,NA,CASSQDLRIGGSYEQYF,TGCGCCAGCAGCCAAGACCTCCGAATCGGGGGGTCCTACGAGCAGTACTTC
TRBV6-1,TRBJ2-3,NA,NA,CASSSTGDTQYF,TGTGCCAGCAGTTCCACTGGAGATACGCAGTATTTT
TRBV28,TRBJ2-7,NA,NA,CASSFRDEQYF,TGTGCCAGCAGTTTCAGGGACGAGCAGTACTTC
TRBV6-5,TRBJ2-7,TRBD2,NA,CASSSLGGSNEQYF,TGTGCCAGCAGTTCCCTGGGAGGGAGCAACGAGCAGTACTTC
TRBV4-1,TRBJ2-2,NA,NA,CASSSGSSRTGELFF,TGCGCCAGCAGCTCCGGGTCAAGCCGCACCGGGGAGCTGTTTTTT
TRBV6-1,TRBJ2-3,TRBD1,NA,CASSEIVTGADTQYF,TGTGCCAGCAGCGAAATCGTGACAGGGGCTGATACGCAGTATTTT
TRBV5-1,TRBJ1-1,NA,NA,CASSLTDKTEAFF,TGCGCCAGCAGCTTGACCGACAAGACTGAAGCTTTCTTT
TRBV9,TRBJ1-3,TRBD1,NA,CASSVEGGSGNTIYF,TGTGCCAGCAGCGTAGAAGGGGGCAGTGGAAACACCATATATTTT
TRBV29-1,TRBJ2-4,NA,NA,CSVMDSEFVIQYF,TGCAGCGTTATGGACAGCGAATTTGTGATTCAGTACTTC
TRBV27,TRBJ1-1,NA,NA,CASSLGLPTTEAFF,TGTGCCAGCAGTTTAGGGCTTCCCACGACTGAAGCTTTCTTT
TRBV10-1,TRBJ2-1,NA,NA,CASSESEGLPDYNEQFF,TGCGCCAGCAGTGAGTCCGAGGGTTTACCCGACTACAATGAGCAGTTCTTC
TRBV27,TRBJ1-2,TRBD1,NA,CASSSRQGGGYTF,TGTGCCAGCAGTTCCCGACAGGGAGGTGGCTACACCTTC
TRBV6-1,TRBJ2-3,NA,NA,CASSLSTEVTQYF,TGTGCCAGCAGCCTTTCAACCGAGGTGACGCAGTATTTT